This TCR beta chain was documented in a study of cytomegalovirus exposure and HLA in healthy donors. Looking at the study overall: Later, an analysis reported that the 95 to 150 validation repertoires had used the same platform as the roughly 680 first-cohort repertoires. Study outcomes and limitations: Confirmation was obtained in vitro that a few CMV-associated chains are specific for CMV antigens.

As regards this clone: Its antigen is still unknown.

Generated by immunoSEQ multiplex PCR, the TCRdb table keeps only in-frame clones and is missing some. The table has roughly 130,000 clones, roughly 90% seen once; the top ten hold 1.2% to 1.5%. This CDR3 contains 15 residues. The V gene end was trimmed by 8 bases and the J gene end by 2 bases; junction bases not matched to a gene: 9. Germline loops: CDR1 SEHNR, CDR2 FQNEAQ (reference sequence). The origin of this receptor is a young man in good health and CMV-seronegative. The rearrangement joins TRBV7-9 to TRBJ2-3, with TRBD2 matching 8 bases. Sequencing input: PBMCs. Written as DNA, the CDR3 is TGTGCCAGCGCAATTGGACTAGCTTCCACAGATACGCAGTATTTT. It yields the protein CASAIGLASTDTQYF.